The subject of this entry is one T cell receptor beta chain. Its target is unknown. V dropped 0 bases and J dropped 7; count of bases not matched to a gene: 6. The CDR3 is 16 residues long. Germline-derived CDR1 and CDR2 are SGDLS and YYNGEE. Produced via immunoSEQ multiplex PCR; TCRdb's table is partial and in-frame only. The data contain roughly 26,000 clones, over 70% of them seen just once; the ten biggest clones take up roughly 10%. This entry belongs to a study of T cells in localized non-small cell lung cancer. The study, taken as a whole, reports: Clonality peaked in uninvolved adjacent lung rather than tumor. Investigators sequenced only a single tumor region, leaving heterogeneity possible. Adjacent lung exhibited a median of about 57 among the 100 most abundant tumor clones.

The genes are TRBV9 and TRBJ1-4, with 10 nucleotides matching TRBD1. This sequence was found in a man between 40 and 70 years old with stage III squamous cell lung carcinoma. Material: peripheral blood, obtained before any cancer treatment. CDR3 amino acids: CASSVAPTGGGEKLFF. The DNA of the CDR3 is TGTGCCAGCAGCGTAGCTCCGACAGGGGGCGGTGAAAAACTGTTTTTT.